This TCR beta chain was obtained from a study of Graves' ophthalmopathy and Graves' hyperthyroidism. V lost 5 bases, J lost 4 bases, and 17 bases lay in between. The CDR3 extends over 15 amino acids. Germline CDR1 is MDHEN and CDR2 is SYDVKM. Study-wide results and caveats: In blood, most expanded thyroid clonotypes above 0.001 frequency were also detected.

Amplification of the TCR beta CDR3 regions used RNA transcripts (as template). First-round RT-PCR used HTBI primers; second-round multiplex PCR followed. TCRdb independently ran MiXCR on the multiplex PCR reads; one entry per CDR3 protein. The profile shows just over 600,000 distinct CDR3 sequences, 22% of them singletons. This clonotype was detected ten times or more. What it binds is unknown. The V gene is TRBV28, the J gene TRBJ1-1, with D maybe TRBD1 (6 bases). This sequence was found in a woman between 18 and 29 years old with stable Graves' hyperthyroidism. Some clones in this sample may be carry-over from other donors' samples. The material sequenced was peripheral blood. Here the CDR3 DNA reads TGTGCCAGCAGTGATGGACTAAAGGGGGGCACTGAAGCTTTCTTT. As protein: CASSDGLKGGTEAFF.